These 30 T cell receptor beta chains were sequenced from one sample in a study of blood T cell repertoires in COVID-19. Produced via immunoSEQ multiplex PCR; TCRdb's table is partial and in-frame only. The sample consists of around 200,000 clones, approximately 83% of them appearing once. Input material: peripheral blood. The source of these receptors is a human donor with acute or convalescent COVID-19. The donor label of this sample is uncertain.

V gene TRBV5-4 combines with J gene TRBJ2-7, with 7 bases lining up with TRBD2. The length of the CDR3 is 14 residues. The germline V gene encodes CDR1 SGHNT and CDR2 YYREEE (reference sequence). V gave up 5 bases and J gave up 1 base; unmatched junction bases: 6. The CDR3 DNA reads as TGTGCCAGCAGTAAGCGGGGTCCTTCCTACGAGCAGTACTTC. Amino acids: CASSKRGPSYEQYF.

This chain uses TRBV11-2 with TRBJ1-1; 11 bases fit TRBD1. This CDR3 is built from 16 residues. After removal of 5 bases from V and 3 bases from J, the junction contained 8 bases not matched to a gene. The germline gives CDR1 SGHAT, CDR2 FQNNGV. DNA for the CDR3: TGTGCCAGCAGCCGAGGGACAGGGGGACGAGACACTGAAGCTTTCTTT. Protein product: CASSRGTGGRDTEAFF.

The rearrangement links TRBV7-3 to TRBJ2-1; D perhaps matches TRBD2 (5 bases). With 5 bases removed from V and 0 bases from J, the gap between germline ends came to 17 bases. This CDR3 has 17 residues. Germline-derived CDR1 and CDR2 are SGHTA and FQGTGA. This CDR3 is CASSPKLTGSSYNEQFF. The CDR3 DNA reads TGTGCCAGCAGCCCCAAGTTGACGGGGAGCTCCTACAATGAGCAGTTCTTC.

The chain carries TRBV5-8 and TRBJ1-2; D call uncertain. V lost 0 bases to trimming and J lost 4 bases, with 7 bases between them. Germline CDR1 and CDR2: SGHTS and YDEGEE. CDR3 length equals 13 residues. The CDR3 nucleotides are TGTGCCAGCAGCTTGGTCGAGTTCTATGGCTACACCTTC. Amino acid sequence: CASSLVEFYGYTF.

The chain carries TRBV11-2 and TRBJ1-1, with TRBD1 identical over 7 bases. Germline trimming cut 4 bases from V and 5 bases from J; bases unmatched to any gene: 10. This CDR3 comprises 15 residues. Germline V gene lookup returns CDR1 SGHAT and CDR2 FQNNGV. CDR3 sequence (DNA): TGTGCCAGCAGCTCCCCGCGGACAGGCGCAACTGAAGCTTTCTTT. Amino acids: CASSSPRTGATEAFF.

This chain joins TRBV5-6 and TRBJ2-5; 8 positions match TRBD1. The trim removed 4 bases at V and 5 bases at J, leaving 10 bases unmatched. This CDR3 comprises 15 residues. The germline V gene has CDR1 SGHDT and CDR2 YYEEEE. CDR3: CASSPGQGGEETQYF. The CDR3 DNA is TGTGCCAGCAGCCCCGGACAGGGAGGAGAGGAGACCCAGTACTTC.

Concerning this clone: Other DNA sequences in the same sample also yield this CDR3. The gene calls are TRBV6-5 and TRBJ1-1; TRBD1 matches 8 bases. V lost 11 bases and J lost 3; bases outside the gene matches: 14. This CDR3 contains 15 residues. Germline V gene data show CDR1 as MNHEY and CDR2 as SVGAGI. The CDR3 region is CASRGQGAGDTEAFF. In DNA, the CDR3 is TGTGCCTCGAGAGGGCAGGGGGCAGGGGACACTGAAGCTTTCTTT.

V usage is TRBV10-2 and J usage is TRBJ1-2; weak D call: TRBD1 (5 bases). Germline values: CDR1 WSHSY, CDR2 SAAADI. The CDR3 sequence is 15 residues long. V lost 2 bases, J lost 4 bases, and 14 bases lay in between. The CDR3 region has the DNA TGCGCCAGCAGTGAGCTAACAGACAGATCCTATGGCTACACCTTC. It translates to CASSELTDRSYGYTF.

The J gene is TRBJ1-2, the V gene TRBV7-8; D might be TRBD1 (5 bases). The CDR3 length is 16 residues. Trimming stripped 5 bases from V and 4 bases from J, with 20 bases between. Germline CDR1 SGHVS, CDR2 FQNEAQ. The CDR3 DNA reads TGTGCCAGCAGCCGGAGGGATGGGGGGGAGCCCTATGGCTACACCTTC. It is translated as CASSRRDGGEPYGYTF.

The V call is TRBV10-1, the J call TRBJ1-2, with a tentative D call TRBD1 (6 bases). Germline V gene sequence: CDR1 WNHNN, CDR2 SYGVQD (reference sequence). V lost 5 bases and J 4 bases, leaving 14 bases between the germline ends. The CDR3 covers 14 residues. CDR3 nucleotide sequence: TGCGCCAGCAGTCGGTCAGGGGAAGGCTATGGCTACACCTTC. Encoded protein: CASSRSGEGYGYTF.

Only one count was recorded for this clone. This chain's CDR3 is CATSDGGNQPQHF. CDR3 nucleotides: TGTGCCACCAGCGACGGCGGGAATCAGCCCCAGCATTTT. The genes are TRBV15 and TRBJ1-5; the D is unclear. Germline CDR1 and CDR2: LNHNV and YYDKDF (reference sequence). CDR3 length: 13 residues. Trimming took off 5 bases at V and 4 bases at J, with 9 bases between the two ends.

The chain combines TRBV6-5 with TRBJ2-1; D gene unclear. Trimming took 4 bases from V and 3 from J, leaving 7 bases between them. CDR3 length equals 13 residues. Germline V lookup: CDR1 MNHEY, CDR2 SVGAGI. CDR3 residues: CASSLQIYNEQFF. In DNA form, the CDR3 reads TGTGCCAGCAGTTTGCAGATCTACAATGAGCAGTTCTTC.

This chain uses TRBV12-5 with TRBJ2-3; a possible D gene is TRBD1 (6 bases). This CDR3 comprises 13 residues. The V gene's germline CDR1 is LGHNT and CDR2 FRNRAP. Between the trimmed V and J ends, which lost 6 bases and 4 bases, there was a span of 11 bases. CDR3 protein: CASGRGTSDTQYF. The CDR3 nucleotides are TGTGCTAGTGGCAGGGGAACGTCAGATACGCAGTATTTT.

The gene calls are TRBV6-5 and TRBJ2-5; D might be TRBD2 (6 bases). Germline V gene data show CDR1 as MNHEY and CDR2 as SVGAGI. Trimming removed 6 bases at V and 7 bases at J, with 21 bases between. CDR3 length equals 15 residues. The DNA for the CDR3 is TGTGCCAGCAGCCAACAGCGGGTGGGGGAGAGGACCCAGTACTTC. Translating it yields CASSQQRVGERTQYF.

Worth noting for this clone: Its ends do not fully match the called genes, so a read error is possible. The chain is built from TRBV30 and TRBJ2-7; TRBD2 agrees at 15 bases. This CDR3 is built from 12 residues. Germline CDR1 GTSNPN, CDR2 SVGIG (reference sequence). The CDR3 region is CAWSGGTSGRNF. The CDR3 coding sequence is TGTGCCTGGAGTGGGGGGACTAGCGGGAGGAACTTC.

V and J are TRBV25-1 and TRBJ2-7; 8 bases align to TRBD2. The V gene end was trimmed by 2 bases and the J gene end by 0 bases; junction bases not matched to a gene: 3. The V gene's germline CDR1 is MGHDK and CDR2 SYGVNS. This CDR3 contains 15 residues. CDR3 DNA: TGTGCCAGCAGTGAAACGGGAGGGCACTCCTACGAGCAGTACTTC. This sequence encodes CASSETGGHSYEQYF.

V is TRBV6-6 and J is TRBJ1-1; D gene ambiguous. Germline CDR1 and CDR2: MNHNY and SVGAGI (reference sequence). This CDR3 is 11 amino acids long. Trimming removed 11 bases from V and 3 bases from J, with 10 bases in between. The CDR3 sequence is CASAEDTEAFF. In DNA, the CDR3 is TGTGCCTCAGCGGAGGACACTGAAGCTTTCTTT.

J is TRBJ2-1 and V is TRBV19, with D possibly TRBD2 on 5 matching bases. The germline gives CDR1 LNHDA, CDR2 SQIVND (reference sequence). V lost 6 bases and J 4 bases, leaving 16 bases between the germline ends. This CDR3 is 15 amino acids long. CDR3 DNA: TGTGCCAGTAGGACACCCGGGATCGGATACAATGAGCAGTTCTTC. This translates into CASRTPGIGYNEQFF.

The V call is TRBV7-9, the J call TRBJ2-5; TRBD1 matches 9 bases. The germline V gene has CDR1 SEHNR and CDR2 FQNEAQ (reference sequence). This CDR3 spans 15 amino acids. V dropped 1 base and J dropped 5; count of bases not matched to a gene: 5. The CDR3 loop is CASSLGGQGRETQYF. DNA of the CDR3: TGTGCCAGCAGCTTAGGGGGACAGGGACGGGAGACCCAGTACTTC.

This chain links TRBV18 with TRBJ1-5, with unresolved D. Trimming stripped 6 bases from V and 0 bases from J, with 15 bases between. Germline CDR1 is KGHSH and CDR2 is LQKENI. The length of the CDR3 is 16 residues. CDR3 in amino acids: CASSYSSPNSNQPQHF. The CDR3 coding sequence is TGTGCCAGCTCCTATAGTTCCCCAAATAGCAATCAGCCCCAGCATTTT.

This clone was recorded only once. The rearrangement links TRBV3-1 (or the pseudogene TRBV3-2) to TRBJ2-3; D is perhaps TRBD2 (6 bases). V was pared by 5 bases and J by 8 bases, with 14 bases between. Germline values: CDR1 LGHDT, CDR2 YNNKEL (reference sequence). This CDR3 region has 13 residues. This chain's CDR3 is CASSAGRPGTQYF. The CDR3 DNA reads as TGTGCCAGCAGCGCGGGACGGCCGGGTACGCAGTATTTT.

The rearrangement links TRBV6-5 to TRBJ1-5; D ambiguous. This CDR3 has 14 residues. CDR1 MNHEY and CDR2 SVGAGI come from the germline V gene. Trimming cost V 6 bases and J 4 bases, with 13 bases left between them. The CDR3 DNA sequence: TGTGCCAGCAGGGCGGGTACTACAAATCAGCCCCAGCATTTT. This sequence encodes CASRAGTTNQPQHF.

The V and J genes are TRBV18 and TRBJ2-3; 12 nucleotides line up with TRBD2. V trimming: 5 bases; J trimming: 6 bases; junction bases outside the gene matches: 6. There are 15 residues in the CDR3. Per the germline V gene, CDR1 is KGHSH and CDR2 is LQKENI. The CDR3 sequence: CASSTTSGGQDTQYF. Written as DNA, the CDR3 is TGTGCCAGCTCAACGACTAGCGGGGGTCAGGATACGCAGTATTTT.

This clone was seen a single time. The chain combines TRBV7-9 with TRBJ1-6; 8 bases align to TRBD1. Germline V CDR1 and CDR2: SEHNR, FQNEAQ (reference sequence). The CDR3 extends over 15 amino acids. J gave up 6 bases and V 4 bases, and 5 bases lay outside the gene matches. CDR3 protein: CASSSSTGGNSPLHF. The DNA of the CDR3 is TGTGCCAGCAGCTCTTCAACAGGGGGTAATTCACCCCTCCACTTT.

This chain links TRBV28 with TRBJ2-1; 8 positions agree with TRBD1. Trimming removed 5 bases from V and 1 base from J; junction bases left unmatched: 7. The germline V gene encodes CDR1 MDHEN and CDR2 SYDVKM. The CDR3 is made up of 16 amino acids. CDR3: CASSSPTGGSYNEQFF. DNA of the CDR3: TGTGCCAGCAGTAGCCCAACAGGGGGGTCCTACAATGAGCAGTTCTTC.

V usage is TRBV9 and J usage is TRBJ2-3; 8 bases fit TRBD1. J gave up 3 bases and V 4 bases, and 10 bases lay outside the gene matches. The CDR3 extends over 16 amino acids. Germline CDR1 reads SGDLS; CDR2 reads YYNGEE. CDR3 protein: CASSPRTGRGTDTQYF. CDR3 bases: TGTGCCAGCAGCCCCCGGACAGGGAGAGGAACAGATACGCAGTATTTT.

CDR3 nucleotide sequence: TGTGCCAGCAGTGAAGTGGGCAGGGGGCAAGGTGGCTACACCTTC. This translates into CASSEVGRGQGGYTF. This rearrangement joins TRBV6-1 to TRBJ1-2; TRBD1 matches 8 bases. CDR3 length: 15 amino acids. With 1 base clipped from V and 7 bases from J, the junction kept 8 bases outside the gene matches. Germline V gene lookup returns CDR1 MNHNS and CDR2 SASEGT.

V usage is TRBV6-5 and J usage is TRBJ1-2; no reliable D call. CDR1 is MNHEY, CDR2 SVGAGI, per germline. The CDR3 extends over 12 amino acids. V was shortened by 6 bases and J by 0 bases, with 5 bases between the two germline ends. The CDR3 DNA reads as TGTGCCAGCAGGCTAGCTAACTATGGCTACACCTTC. Translated, it gives CASRLANYGYTF.

This clone was observed a handful of times. This chain links TRBV14 with TRBJ1-2; D is ambiguous. Germline CDR1 SGHDN, CDR2 FVKESK. Between the trimmed V and J ends, which lost 0 bases and 6 bases, there was a span of 11 bases. The CDR3 loop spans 14 amino acids. CDR3 protein: CASSQEEGTHGYTF. CDR3 nucleotides: TGTGCCAGCAGCCAAGAGGAGGGTACCCATGGCTACACCTTC. The full variable domain, with the rest looked up from reference TRBV14 and TRBJ1-2, is EAGVTQFPSHSVIEKGQTVTLRCDPISGHDNLYWYRRVMGKEIKFLLHFVKESKQDESGMPNNRFLAERTGGTYSTLKVQPAELEDSGVYFCASSQEEGTHGYTFGSGTRLTVV.

This clone was seen only a few times. The V gene is TRBV7-2, the J gene TRBJ1-5, with TRBD1 as a possible D gene (6 bases). CDR1 is SGHTA, CDR2 FQGNSA, per germline. The CDR3 loop spans 14 amino acids. V was trimmed by 3 bases and J by 5 bases, leaving 11 bases between them. CDR3: CASSFRPGDQPQHF. The CDR3 bases are TGTGCCAGCAGCTTCCGGCCAGGGGATCAGCCCCAGCATTTT.